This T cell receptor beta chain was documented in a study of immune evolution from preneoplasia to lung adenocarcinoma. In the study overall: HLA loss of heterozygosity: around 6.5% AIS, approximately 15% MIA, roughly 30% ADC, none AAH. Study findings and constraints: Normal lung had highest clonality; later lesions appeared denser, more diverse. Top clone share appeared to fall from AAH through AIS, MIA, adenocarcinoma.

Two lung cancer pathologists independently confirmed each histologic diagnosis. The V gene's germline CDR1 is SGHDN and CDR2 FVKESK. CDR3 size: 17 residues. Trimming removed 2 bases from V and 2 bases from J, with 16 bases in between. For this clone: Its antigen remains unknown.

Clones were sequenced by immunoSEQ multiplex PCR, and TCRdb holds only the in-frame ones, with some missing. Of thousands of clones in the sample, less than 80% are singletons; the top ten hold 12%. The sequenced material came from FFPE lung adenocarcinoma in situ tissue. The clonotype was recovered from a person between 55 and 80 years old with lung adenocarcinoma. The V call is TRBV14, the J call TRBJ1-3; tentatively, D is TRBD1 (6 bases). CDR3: CASSQSTGVVAGNTIYF. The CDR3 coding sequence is TGTGCCAGCAGCCAATCGACAGGAGTAGTCGCTGGAAACACCATATATTTT.